In its sample, the clone carrying this T cell receptor beta chain was seen many times. The source of the sample is a study of T cells in Graves' hyperthyroidism and ophthalmopathy. About the study: Peripheral blood specimens were obtained at initial diagnosis, prior to any treatment.

Germline CDR1 and CDR2: MNHEY and SVGEGT. The CDR3 contains 12 residues. V dropped 6 bases and J dropped 8; count of bases not matched to a gene: 6. TCR beta CDR3 regions were amplified from RNA. A set of HTBI primers served as the primers for a first-round RT-PCR of the TCR CDR3. TCRdb reprocessed the multiplex PCR reads with MiXCR, giving one entry per CDR3 protein. The sample has around 560,000 distinct CDR3 sequences, over 15% seen once. The receptor was isolated from a woman aged 18-29 years with Graves' hyperthyroidism. The chain has TRBV6-2 or TRBV6-3 and TRBJ1-1, with 7 positions matching TRBD1. The sequencing sample was made of blood. The CDR3 region is CASRDGTAEAFF. CDR3 nucleotides: TGTGCCAGCAGAGACGGGACAGCAGAAGCTTTCTTT.